One sample yielded the 22 T cell receptor beta chains listed below, sequenced in a study of cytomegalovirus exposure and HLA in healthy donors. It was with 60 Vbeta and 13 Jbeta primers that the PCR ran. Profiled with immunoSEQ multiplex PCR; TCRdb holds only in-frame clones, not every one. The table lists 84,000 or so clones, approximately 79% of them singletons. The sample comprised PBMCs. Source of these receptors: a human donor in good health.

This sequence joins TRBV29-1 and TRBJ1-1; a possible D gene is TRBD1 (6 bases). The CDR3 is 12 amino acids. The germline V gene encodes CDR1 SQVTM and CDR2 ANQGSEA. The ends were cut back, 4 bases at V and 1 base at J, with 7 bases in the middle. CDR3 loop: CSVARGNTEAFF. In nucleotides, the CDR3 is TGCAGCGTTGCCAGGGGGAACACTGAAGCTTTCTTT.

Only a few counts were recorded for this clone. This chain links TRBV5-6 with TRBJ1-1; 7 bases fit TRBD1. CDR1 and CDR2 from the germline V gene are SGHDT and YYEEEE. The CDR3 length is 14 residues. The J segment lost 6 bases and the V segment lost 2 bases, leaving 7 bases of the junction unmatched. CDR3 nucleotides: TGTGCCAGCAGCTTCCGGGACCAGGGGGCTGAAGCTTTCTTT. Residues: CASSFRDQGAEAFF.

The chain carries TRBV5-1 and TRBJ2-7; D possibly corresponds to TRBD2 (5 bases). CDR1 is SGHRS and CDR2 is YFSETQ in the germline V gene. Trimming pared 2 bases from V and 2 bases from J, leaving 8 bases between. The CDR3 length is 13 residues. The CDR3: CASSLEGPYEQYF. In nucleotides, the CDR3 is TGCGCCAGCAGCTTAGAGGGTCCCTACGAGCAGTACTTC.

This clone was seen only once. The genes are TRBV7-9 and TRBJ2-6; 7 positions match TRBD1. Losses at the gene ends were 7 bases for V and 0 bases for J; bases not matched to a gene: 6. This CDR3 has 16 amino acids. Germline CDR1 and CDR2: SEHNR and FQNEAQ (reference sequence). In nucleotides, the CDR3 is TGTGCCAGCAAACCGGACAGGAGCTCTGGGGCCAACGTCCTGACTTTC. Translating it yields CASKPDRSSGANVLTF.

The genes are TRBV10-3 and TRBJ2-5; 11 nucleotides align to TRBD2. V lost 1 base to trimming and J lost 1 base; unmatched junction nucleotides: 2. Germline CDR1 ENHRY, CDR2 SYGVKD. The CDR3 loop spans 16 amino acids. This chain's CDR3 is CAISELAGGAQETQYF. The CDR3 DNA follows: TGTGCCATCAGTGAGTTAGCGGGGGGGGCCCAAGAGACCCAGTACTTC.

The chain joins TRBV7-2 to TRBJ2-1, with 7 positions matching TRBD2. This CDR3 has 15 amino acids. Germline assignment: CDR1 SGHTA and CDR2 FQGNSA. V dropped 5 bases and J dropped 8; count of bases not matched to a gene: 12. The CDR3 region has the DNA TGTGCCAGCAGCCTTAAGGCGGGCGGGGGTCATGAGCAGTTCTTC. The encoded protein is CASSLKAGGGHEQFF.

The V and J genes are TRBV20-1 and TRBJ1-2; D not certain. The V gene's germline CDR1 is DFQATT and CDR2 SNEGSKA (reference sequence). CDR3 length: 11 residues. Trimming left V 2 bases short and J 5 bases short, with 6 bases between. In nucleotides, the CDR3 is TGCAGTGCTAGACAGGATTATGGCTACACCTTC. Translating it yields CSARQDYGYTF.

The V gene is TRBV30, the J gene TRBJ1-1; 10 bases align to TRBD1. Germline-derived CDR1 and CDR2 are GTSNPN and SVGIG (reference sequence). CDR3 length: 16 amino acids. J gave up 5 bases and V 3 bases, and 12 bases lay outside the gene matches. This CDR3 is CAWSLRWDRGGTEAFF. The CDR3, as DNA: TGTGCCTGGAGCCTTCGGTGGGACAGGGGAGGGACTGAAGCTTTCTTT.

This chain links TRBV19 with TRBJ1-1; D unresolved. With 6 bases removed from V and 5 bases from J, the gap between germline ends came to 13 bases. Per germline, CDR1 LNHDA and CDR2 SQIVND (reference sequence). This CDR3 region has 13 residues. The CDR3 nucleotides are TGTGCCAGTAGGGTTGGGAGCAGGACTGAAGCTTTCTTT. The encoded protein is CASRVGSRTEAFF.

The rearrangement joins TRBV6-1 to TRBJ2-2; 10 bases are a match to TRBD1. The CDR3 totals 13 residues. The trim removed 7 bases at V and 6 bases at J, leaving 2 bases unmatched. The germline V gene has CDR1 MNHNS and CDR2 SASEGT. CDR3 nucleotides: TGTGCCAGCAAGACAGGGGGCTCCGGGGAGCTGTTTTTT. Amino acids: CASKTGGSGELFF.

CDR3 residues: CASSPHRRTGHTYEQYF. CDR3 sequence (DNA): TGTGCCAGCAGCCCACACCGACGGACAGGGCACACCTACGAGCAGTACTTC. The chain carries TRBV7-9 and TRBJ2-7, with 8 bases matching TRBD1. The CDR3 contains 17 residues. Germline V gene sequence: CDR1 SEHNR, CDR2 FQNEAQ (reference sequence). Losses at the gene ends were 5 bases for V and 2 bases for J; bases not matched to a gene: 14.

With regard to this clone: One end of the junction does not line up with germline, which may come from a read error. The chain combines TRBV5-6 with TRBJ1-2; unclear D gene. CDR3 length equals 13 residues. The V gene's germline CDR1 is SGHDT and CDR2 YYEEEE. The CDR3 spells CASSLPGNYGYPF. DNA for the CDR3: TGTGCCAGCAGCTTACCGGGGAACTATGGCTACCCCTTC.

This chain connects TRBV6-1 to TRBJ2-3; TRBD1 agrees at 8 bases. V gave up 4 bases and J gave up 3 bases; unmatched junction bases: 9. The CDR3 length is 16 residues. Germline-derived CDR1 and CDR2 are MNHNS and SASEGT. The CDR3 region is CASSGTTRGRTDTQYF. DNA for the CDR3: TGTGCCAGCAGTGGAACCACCAGGGGGCGAACAGATACGCAGTATTTT.

The rearrangement joins TRBV6-5 to TRBJ1-2; D unclear. The CDR3 length is 13 residues. Looked up from germline, CDR1 is MNHEY and CDR2 is SVGAGI. V was clipped by 7 bases and J by 5 bases, with 14 bases between them. The CDR3 sequence is CASIRGAGYGYTF. CDR3 nucleotides: TGTGCCAGCATTAGAGGTGCGGGTTATGGCTACACCTTC.

The rearrangement links TRBV7-9 to TRBJ1-2; D call uncertain. This CDR3 is built from 14 residues. The V end was cut by 5 bases, the J end by 4 bases, with 14 bases between. Germline V gives CDR1 SEHNR, CDR2 FQNEAQ (reference sequence). The CDR3 protein is CASSLDEGSYGYTF. DNA for the CDR3: TGTGCCAGCAGCCTAGATGAGGGTAGCTATGGCTACACCTTC.

This sequence joins TRBV5-6 and TRBJ1-6, with a tentative D call TRBD1 (5 bases). Germline CDR1 is SGHDT and CDR2 is YYEEEE. Trimming removed 3 bases from V and 7 bases from J, with 17 bases in between. This CDR3 comprises 16 residues. CDR3 amino acids: CASSSFGPGRNSPLHF. CDR3 DNA: TGTGCCAGCAGCTCATTTGGTCCAGGGAGGAATTCACCCCTCCACTTT.

The rearrangement uses TRBV13 and TRBJ1-1; 9 nucleotides line up with TRBD1. V was pared by 9 bases and J by 5 bases, with 7 bases of the junction left unmatched. The CDR3 has 13 residues. Germline V gives CDR1 PRHDT, CDR2 FYEKMQ (reference sequence). In DNA, the CDR3 is TGTGCCAGTCAACAGGGGGCGCGGACTGAAGCTTTCTTT. It codes for CASQQGARTEAFF. The full variable domain, its missing parts supplied by reference TRBV13 and TRBJ1-1, is AAGVIQSPRHLIKEKRETATLKCYPIPRHDTVYWYQQGPGQDPQFLISFYEKMQSDKGSIPDRFSAQQFSDYHSELNMSSLELGDSALYFCASQQGARTEAFFGQGTRLTVV.

This rearrangement joins TRBV6-5 to TRBJ1-2; D perhaps matches TRBD1 (5 bases). V dropped 2 bases and J dropped 4 bases, with 11 bases sitting between them. The germline V gene has CDR1 MNHEY and CDR2 SVGAGI. The CDR3 has 14 amino acids. Written as DNA, the CDR3 is TGTGCCAGCAGTTACCAGGGCCAGACCTATGGCTACACCTTC. Protein product: CASSYQGQTYGYTF.

This chain links TRBV5-1 with TRBJ2-1; 10 nucleotides match TRBD2. Trimming cost V 3 bases and J 5 bases; bases outside gene matches: 5. From germline, CDR1 is SGHRS and CDR2 YFSETQ. The CDR3 consists of 15 residues. The CDR3 coding sequence is TGCGCCAGCAGCTCTAGCGGGGGCCGAAACAATGAGCAGTTCTTC. Translating gives CASSSSGGRNNEQFF.

With respect to this clone: An end of the junction differs from the germline gene, which may be a read error. The chain is built from TRBV7-9 and TRBJ2-3; possibly TRBD1 for D (5 bases). Per the germline V gene, CDR1 is SEHNR and CDR2 is FQNEAQ (reference sequence). This CDR3 region has 15 residues. CDR3 protein: CSSSFLQVPEDTQYF. The CDR3 DNA follows: TGTTCCAGCAGCTTCCTACAGGTCCCCGAGGATACGCAGTATTTT.

The chain links TRBV6-6 to TRBJ2-7; 7 bases line up with TRBD1. Per the germline V gene, CDR1 is MNHNY and CDR2 is SVGAGI (reference sequence). There are 14 residues in the CDR3. The V gene end was trimmed by 6 bases and the J gene end by 2 bases; junction bases not matched to a gene: 7. The CDR3 sequence: CASSLGRGPYEQYF. For the CDR3, the DNA is TGTGCCAGCAGCCTCGGTAGGGGGCCCTACGAGCAGTACTTC.

V gene TRBV5-1 combines with J gene TRBJ1-3, with 8 positions matching TRBD1. The germline CDR1 and CDR2 sequences are SGHRS and YFSETQ. CDR3 length: 15 residues. Unmatched junction bases numbered 5, after V lost 4 bases and J lost 2 bases. The CDR3 sequence: CASSPGTGPGNTIYF. The CDR3 bases are TGCGCCAGCAGCCCAGGGACAGGCCCTGGAAACACCATATATTTT. The full variable domain, in which reference TRBV5-1 and TRBJ1-3 provide the parts outside the CDR3, is KAGVTQTPRYLIKTRGQQVTLSCSPISGHRSVSWYQQTPGQGLQFLFEYFSETQRNKGNFPGRFSGRQFSNSRSEMNVSTLELGDSALYLCASSPGTGPGNTIYFGEGSWLTVV.